These 23 T cell receptor beta chains were sequenced from one sample in a study of spatial heterogeneity in lung cancer. In TCRdb, the 5' RACE reads were re-called with MiXCR into one record per CDR3 protein. The table has under 30,000 distinct CDR3 sequences, about 4.7% seen once; the top ten hold about 5%. The time point denotes: sample taken at primary tumor resection. Sequencing of whole RNA from tumor, nontumor lung or frozen PBMC involved no sorting. The sequenced sample was PBMCs, obtained at surgery. Receptors were obtained from a male donor with early-stage non-small cell lung cancer.

Many counts were recorded for this clonotype. This chain joins TRBV5-5 and TRBJ1-5; no clear D. V was cut by 1 base and J by 4 bases, with 12 bases left in between. The CDR3 length is 15 residues. Germline CDR1 SGHKS, CDR2 YYEKEE (reference sequence). CDR3 sequence: CASSLRGDPNQPQHF. CDR3 in DNA: TGTGCCAGCAGCTTGCGGGGAGATCCGAATCAGCCCCAGCATTTT.

This clonotype came up many times. The CDR3 DNA is TGCGCCAGCAGTGCAAGCAATCAGCCCCAGCATTTT. It encodes CASSASNQPQHF. The rearrangement uses TRBV10-1 and TRBJ1-5; D remains ambiguous. Trimming stripped 4 bases from V and 1 base from J, with 2 bases between. Germline values: CDR1 WNHNN, CDR2 SYGVQD (reference sequence). The CDR3 is 12 amino acids.

This clonotype ranks as medium-sized. The chain is built from TRBV28 and TRBJ1-2; D ambiguous. Germline V lookup: CDR1 MDHEN, CDR2 SYDVKM. This CDR3 has 13 amino acids. Trimming stripped 5 bases from V and 2 bases from J, with 9 bases between. CDR3 DNA sequence: TGTGCCAGCAGTGTGCGGCCCAACTATGGCTACACCTTC. Protein sequence: CASSVRPNYGYTF.

The rearrangement links TRBV9 to TRBJ2-7, with 8 bases identical to TRBD1. In germline, CDR1 is SGDLS, CDR2 YYNGEE. CDR3 size: 15 residues. Trimming cost V 4 bases and J 4 bases; bases outside gene matches: 10. The CDR3 DNA reads TGTGCCAGCAGCCCGCGGACAGGGATGGTATACGAGCAGTACTTC. Its translation is CASSPRTGMVYEQYF.

This clonotype has a count of ten or more. The J gene is TRBJ2-5, the V gene TRBV10-1; D remains unclear. Germline assignment: CDR1 WNHNN and CDR2 SYGVQD (reference sequence). V was pared by 5 bases and J by 4 bases, with 14 bases between. The CDR3 contains 14 residues. The CDR3 bases are TGCGCCAGCAGTAAGACCCCGGCGGCAGAGACCCAGTACTTC. This gives the protein CASSKTPAAETQYF.

At least ten counts were recorded for this clonotype. The gene calls are TRBV6-6 and TRBJ2-4, with D possibly TRBD1 on 6 matching bases. CDR1 and CDR2 (germline): MNHNY, SVGAGI (reference sequence). The germline V and J ends were trimmed by 4 bases and 9 bases, with 16 bases remaining between them. The CDR3 totals 14 residues. Here the CDR3 DNA reads TGTGCCAGCAGTTCCCTGACAGGAGGAGGCATTCAGTACTTC. Encoded protein: CASSSLTGGGIQYF.

This clonotype was seen repeatedly, ten times or more. V usage is TRBV3-1 and J usage is TRBJ2-2, with a weak D call TRBD2 (6 bases). Trimming pared 5 bases from V and 6 bases from J, leaving 10 bases between. The CDR3 loop spans 13 amino acids. Germline values: CDR1 LGHDT, CDR2 YNNKEL (reference sequence). This CDR3 reads CASSLGRSGELFF. For the CDR3, the DNA is TGTGCCAGCAGCTTAGGGAGGTCCGGGGAGCTGTTTTTT.

In its sample, this clonotype was seen many times. The chain links TRBV18 to TRBJ1-1; D gene ambiguous. Between the trimmed V and J ends, which lost 6 bases and 2 bases, there was a span of 10 bases. The CDR3 sequence is 13 residues long. The V gene's germline CDR1 is KGHSH and CDR2 LQKENI. CDR3 nucleotide sequence: TGTGCCAGCTCTGACTCCCCTAACACTGAAGCTTTCTTT. Translated: CASSDSPNTEAFF. The complete variable domain, with remaining parts taken from reference TRBV18 and TRBJ1-1, reads NAGVMQNPRHLVRRRGQEARLRCSPMKGHSHVYWYRQLPEEGLKFMVYLQKENIIDESGMPKERFSAEFPKEGPSILRIQQVVRGDSAAYFCASSDSPNTEAFFGQGTRLTVV.

This clonotype was seen many times. The genes are TRBV28 and TRBJ1-6; 10 bases fit TRBD1. Per the germline V gene, CDR1 is MDHEN and CDR2 is SYDVKM. The V and J ends lost 5 bases and 8 bases, in that order; junction bases with no gene match: 6. This CDR3 region has 15 residues. The CDR3 protein is CASSTAGTGDSPLHF. The CDR3 DNA sequence: TGTGCCAGCAGTACCGCCGGGACAGGGGATTCACCCCTCCACTTT.

This clonotype was recorded at least ten times. The V and J genes are TRBV6-5 and TRBJ1-1; D perhaps matches TRBD1 (6 bases). CDR3 length equals 18 residues. CDR1 MNHEY and CDR2 SVGAGI come from the germline V gene. V lost 0 bases and J lost 0, with 17 bases in between. CDR3 amino acids: CASSYSTGLGGMNTEAFF. The CDR3 nucleotides are TGTGCCAGCAGTTACTCGACGGGGTTAGGGGGGATGAACACTGAAGCTTTCTTT.

This clonotype was picked up many times. The chain combines TRBV12-3 or TRBV12-4 with TRBJ1-5; D might be TRBD1 (5 bases). This CDR3 is 14 amino acids long. Trimming shortened V by 7 bases and J by 1 base, and 11 bases separated the two germline ends. The CDR3 coding sequence is TGTGCCAGCAACCTACGGGACAGCAATCAGCCCCAGCATTTT. It is translated as CASNLRDSNQPQHF.

The table lists this clonotype with many counts. This sequence joins TRBV6-5 and TRBJ2-1; unclear D gene. Trimming removed 7 bases from V and 9 bases from J, with 10 bases in between. Germline loops: CDR1 MNHEY, CDR2 SVGAGI. This CDR3 is built from 11 residues. CDR3 sequence: CASTQVGEQFF. The CDR3 DNA is TGTGCCAGCACCCAAGTCGGTGAGCAGTTCTTC.

This clonotype showed up many times. The chain combines TRBV9 with TRBJ2-3; possibly TRBD1 for D (5 bases). This CDR3 comprises 14 residues. Trimming cost V 0 bases and J 3 bases, with 8 bases left between them. Germline assignment: CDR1 SGDLS and CDR2 YYNGEE. The CDR3 DNA sequence: TGTGCCAGCAGCGTAGGGGCAGGGACAGATACGCAGTATTTT. Amino acid sequence: CASSVGAGTDTQYF. The entire variable domain, with the rest obtained from reference TRBV9 and TRBJ2-3, is as follows: DSGVTQTPKHLITATGQRVTLRCSPRSGDLSVYWYQQSLDQGLQFLIQYYNGEERAKGNILERFSAQQFPDLHSELNLSSLELGDSALYFCASSVGAGTDTQYFGPGTRLTVL.

At least ten counts were recorded for this clonotype. V gene TRBV6-5 combines with J gene TRBJ2-5; 8 nucleotides agree with TRBD1. The CDR3 sequence is 15 residues long. The germline gives CDR1 MNHEY, CDR2 SVGAGI. V was pared by 8 bases and J by 1 base, with 9 bases of the junction left unmatched. CDR3: CASGGTGAGQETQYF. CDR3 in DNA: TGTGCCAGCGGAGGGACAGGAGCGGGCCAAGAGACCCAGTACTTC.

This clonotype was recorded at least ten times. The rearrangement uses TRBV7-9 and TRBJ2-5; D is perhaps TRBD2 (6 bases). CDR3 length: 17 residues. Germline V gives CDR1 SEHNR, CDR2 FQNEAQ (reference sequence). The V end was cut by 2 bases, the J end by 5 bases, with 21 bases between. CDR3 loop: CASSLPDRDWREETQYF. The CDR3 DNA follows: TGTGCCAGCAGCTTACCAGACCGGGACTGGCGAGAGGAGACCCAGTACTTC.

This clonotype appeared many times. This chain links TRBV15 with TRBJ2-5; D is perhaps TRBD1 (5 bases). The length of the CDR3 is 14 residues. Germline V lookup: CDR1 LNHNV, CDR2 YYDKDF (reference sequence). V dropped 3 bases and J dropped 4 bases, with 12 bases sitting between them. CDR3 region: CATSSRTRGETQYF. As DNA, the CDR3 is TGTGCCACCAGCAGTAGGACAAGGGGAGAGACCCAGTACTTC.

The chain carries TRBV3-1 and TRBJ2-5; 9 positions match TRBD2. The CDR3 sequence is 15 residues long. Germline CDR1 and CDR2: LGHDT and YNNKEL (reference sequence). With V trimmed by 8 bases and J by 2 bases, 9 bases remained unmatched. CDR3 bases: TGTGCCAGCTCCTGGCTAGCGGGGCGACAAGAGACCCAGTACTTC. The encoded protein is CASSWLAGRQETQYF.

This clonotype was recorded many times. The gene calls are TRBV20-1 and TRBJ2-2, with 7 bases identical to TRBD2. Trimming cost V 5 bases and J 4 bases; bases outside gene matches: 7. The CDR3 length is 14 residues. Per germline, CDR1 DFQATT and CDR2 SNEGSKA (reference sequence). The CDR3: CSAASTSPTGELFF. The CDR3 DNA reads as TGCAGTGCTGCGTCGACTAGCCCCACCGGGGAGCTGTTTTTT.

Only a few counts were recorded for this clonotype. The chain recombines TRBV5-4 with TRBJ1-6, with D perhaps matching TRBD1 (6 bases). Germline values: CDR1 SGHNT, CDR2 YYREEE (reference sequence). The ends were cut back, 3 bases at V and 8 bases at J, with 15 bases in the middle. The CDR3 contains 15 residues. CDR3 nucleotides: TGTGCCAGCAGCTCCCCTCCCTGGACAGATTCACCCCTCCACTTT. Its protein is CASSSPPWTDSPLHF. Full variable domain (outside the CDR3, taken from reference TRBV5-4 and TRBJ1-6): ETGVTQSPTHLIKTRGQQVTLRCSSQSGHNTVSWYQQALGQGPQFIFQYYREEENGRGNFPPRFSGLQFPNYSSELNVNALELDDSALYLCASSSPPWTDSPLHFGNGTRLTVT.

This clonotype was counted ten times or more. The chain uses TRBV11-2 and TRBJ1-4; possibly TRBD1 for D (5 bases). CDR1 and CDR2 (germline): SGHAT, FQNNGV. CDR3 length: 13 residues. V lost 6 bases to trimming and J lost 4 bases, with 9 bases between them. CDR3: CASRRGLNEKLFF. In DNA form, the CDR3 reads TGTGCCAGCAGACGGGGCCTTAATGAAAAACTGTTTTTT.

Only one count was recorded for this clonotype. Since a much larger clone is just one base distant, this may be a read error. V and J are TRBV6-2 or TRBV6-3 and TRBJ1-5; tentative D call: TRBD1 (5 bases). CDR1 and CDR2 (germline): MNHEY, SVGEGT. The CDR3 sequence is 12 residues long. The CDR3 region is CTSRDSNQPQHF. The CDR3 region has the DNA TGTACCAGCAGGGATAGCAATCAGCCCCAGCATTTT.

A few counts support this clonotype. The chain has TRBV30 and TRBJ1-1; 7 bases are shared with TRBD1. Germline values: CDR1 GTSNPN, CDR2 SVGIG (reference sequence). V lost 4 bases to trimming and J lost 3 bases; unmatched junction nucleotides: 8. CDR3 length equals 14 residues. CDR3 DNA: TGTGCCTGGAACCCCCTGGACAGGTACACTGAAGCTTTCTTT. Its protein is CAWNPLDRYTEAFF.

At least ten counts were recorded for this clonotype. The chain carries TRBV5-1 and TRBJ1-4; no clear D gene. The germline V and J ends were trimmed by 5 bases and 0 bases, with 11 bases remaining between them. The CDR3 contains 15 residues. Germline V CDR1 and CDR2: SGHRS, YFSETQ. CDR3 DNA sequence: TGCGCCAGCAGACGGCAGCTTGCAACTAATGAAAAACTGTTTTTT. The encoded protein is CASRRQLATNEKLFF. Full variable domain (rest looked up from reference TRBV5-1 and TRBJ1-4): KAGVTQTPRYLIKTRGQQVTLSCSPISGHRSVSWYQQTPGQGLQFLFEYFSETQRNKGNFPGRFSGRQFSNSRSEMNVSTLELGDSALYLCASRRQLATNEKLFFGSGTQLSVL.